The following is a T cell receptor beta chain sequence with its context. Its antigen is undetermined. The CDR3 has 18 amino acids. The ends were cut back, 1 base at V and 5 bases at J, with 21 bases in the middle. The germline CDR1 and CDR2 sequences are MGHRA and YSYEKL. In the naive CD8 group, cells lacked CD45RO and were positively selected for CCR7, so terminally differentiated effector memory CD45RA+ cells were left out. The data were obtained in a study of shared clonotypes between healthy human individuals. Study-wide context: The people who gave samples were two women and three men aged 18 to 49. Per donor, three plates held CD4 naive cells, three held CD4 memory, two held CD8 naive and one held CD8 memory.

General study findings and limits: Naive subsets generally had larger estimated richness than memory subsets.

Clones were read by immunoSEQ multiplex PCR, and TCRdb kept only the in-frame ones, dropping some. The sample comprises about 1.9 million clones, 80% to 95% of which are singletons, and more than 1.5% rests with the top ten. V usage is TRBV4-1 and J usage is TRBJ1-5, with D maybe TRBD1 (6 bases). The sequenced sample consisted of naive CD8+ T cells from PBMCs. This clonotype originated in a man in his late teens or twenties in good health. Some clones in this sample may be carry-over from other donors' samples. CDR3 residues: CASSQVREGWGLDQPQHF. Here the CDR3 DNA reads TGCGCCAGCAGCCAAGTACGGGAGGGGTGGGGGCTCGATCAGCCCCAGCATTTT.